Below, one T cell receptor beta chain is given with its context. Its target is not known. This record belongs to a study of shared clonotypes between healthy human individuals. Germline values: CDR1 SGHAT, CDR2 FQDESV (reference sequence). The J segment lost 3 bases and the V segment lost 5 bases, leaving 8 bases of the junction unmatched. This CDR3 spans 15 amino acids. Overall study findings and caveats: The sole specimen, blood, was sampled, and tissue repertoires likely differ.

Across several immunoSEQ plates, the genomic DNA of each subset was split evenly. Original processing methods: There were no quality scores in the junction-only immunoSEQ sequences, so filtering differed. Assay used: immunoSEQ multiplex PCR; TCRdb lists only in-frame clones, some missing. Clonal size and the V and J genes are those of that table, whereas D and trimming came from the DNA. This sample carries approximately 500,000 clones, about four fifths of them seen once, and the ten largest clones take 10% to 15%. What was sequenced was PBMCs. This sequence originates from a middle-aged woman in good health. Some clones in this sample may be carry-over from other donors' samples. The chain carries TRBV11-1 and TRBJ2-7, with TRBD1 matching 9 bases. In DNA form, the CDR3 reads TGTGCCAGCAGCCGGGGACAGGGAAACTACTACGAGCAGTACTTC. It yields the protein CASSRGQGNYYEQYF.